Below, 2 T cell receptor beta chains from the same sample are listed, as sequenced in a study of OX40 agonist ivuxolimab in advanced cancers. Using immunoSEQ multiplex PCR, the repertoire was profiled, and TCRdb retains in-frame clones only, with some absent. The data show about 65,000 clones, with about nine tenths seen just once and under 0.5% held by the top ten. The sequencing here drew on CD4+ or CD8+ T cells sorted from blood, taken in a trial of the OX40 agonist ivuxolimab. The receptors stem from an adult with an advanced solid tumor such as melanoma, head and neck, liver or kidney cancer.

DNA of the CDR3: TGTGCCTGGAATGACAGGGTGGCGGGCGAGCAGTACTTC. Translation: CAWNDRVAGEQYF. The V call is TRBV30, the J call TRBJ2-7; 7 bases line up with TRBD1. Germline lookup yields CDR1 GTSNPN and CDR2 SVGIG (reference sequence). The CDR3 is 13 amino acids. V trimming: 4 bases; J trimming: 6 bases; junction bases outside the gene matches: 9.

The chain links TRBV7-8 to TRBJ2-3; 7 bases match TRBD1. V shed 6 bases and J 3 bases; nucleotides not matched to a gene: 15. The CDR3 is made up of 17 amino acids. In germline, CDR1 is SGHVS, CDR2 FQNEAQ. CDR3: CASSAYGGQPRTDTQYF. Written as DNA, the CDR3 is TGTGCCAGCAGTGCTTATGGGGGACAGCCGAGGACAGATACGCAGTATTTT.